Listed below are T cell receptor beta chains from one sample, sequenced in a study of blood T cell repertoires in COVID-19. Clones were sequenced by immunoSEQ multiplex PCR, and TCRdb holds only the in-frame ones, with some missing. There are about 150,000 clones in the sample; over 75% occur only once, and about an eighth lies in the top ten. Sample: peripheral blood. These receptor sequences come from a man aged 18-30 years with COVID-19, enrolled during active disease. CDR3s include the opening cysteine and the closing phenylalanine or tryptophan. Each record gives: V gene, clone size, CDR3 length, D gene, J gene, CDR3 DNA, CDR3 protein. The D gene is left open where the match is weak. Size tells how often a clone was seen (once, few, many) or the class of an expanded clone, and some rows leave it out.

>TRBV30|few|12|NA|TRBJ1-3
TGTGCCTGCGAGAATTTAGCGGCTTTCATATATTTT
CACENLAAFIYF
>TRBV28|NA|14|NA|TRBJ2-7
TGTGCCAGCAGTTTAAGGCAGGATCTCTACGAGCAGTACTTC
CASSLRQDLYEQYF
>TRBV4-3|NA|16|NA|TRBJ1-1
TGCGCCAGCAGCCAAGATGGGGCTATTTTGAACACTGAAGCTTTCTTT
CASSQDGAILNTEAFF
>TRBV13|NA|15|TRBD2|TRBJ2-2
TGTGCCAGCAGCTTAGCTAGCGGTGACACCGGGGAGCTGTTTTTT
CASSLASGDTGELFF
>TRBV6-2/TRBV6-3|few|15|TRBD2|TRBJ2-1
TGTGCCAGCAGTTCGACTAGCGGGATGATCGGGGAGCAGTTCTTC
CASSSTSGMIGEQFF
>TRBV5-4|NA|15|TRBD2|TRBJ2-1
TGTGCCAGCAGCTCCGGGACTAGCGGCTACAATGAGCAGTTCTTC
CASSSGTSGYNEQFF
>TRBV7-9|NA|14|NA|TRBJ2-7
TGTGCCAGCAGCCCCGGGACATCCTCCTACGAGCAGTACTTC
CASSPGTSSYEQYF
>TRBV5-1|NA|15|NA|TRBJ2-3
TGCGCCAGCAGCGAAGAAGCGGGTTTGTCAGATACGCAGTATTTT
CASSEEAGLSDTQYF
>TRBV5-1|NA|13|TRBD1|TRBJ2-7
TGCGCCAGCAGCAGGACAGGGGTGGCCGAGCAGTACTTC
CASSRTGVAEQYF
>TRBV5-1|NA|15|NA|TRBJ2-3
TGCGCCAGCAGCCCACTACAGGGTAGGGCAGATACGCAGTATTTT
CASSPLQGRADTQYF
>TRBV5-8|NA|17|TRBD2|TRBJ2-2
TGTGCCAGCAGCCTGGGACTAGCGGGAGGGCGCACCGGGGAGCTGTTTTTT
CASSLGLAGGRTGELFF
>TRBV28|NA|11|NA|TRBJ1-3
TGTGCCAGCAGTTTCCGGGACACCATATATTTT
CASSFRDTIYF
>TRBV7-3|NA|17|TRBD2|TRBJ2-3
TGTGCCAGCAGCTTAACCCGGACTAGCGGGAGAACAGATACGCAGTATTTT
CASSLTRTSGRTDTQYF
>TRBV14|NA|16|NA|TRBJ1-3
TGTGCCAGCAGCCAAGTCGGCGCGGGGGCAGGAAACACCATATATTTT
CASSQVGAGAGNTIYF
>TRBV4-3|NA|17|TRBD2|TRBJ2-1
TGCGCCAGCAGCCCTAGCTGGGGGGGAGAGGCTAGGAATGAGCAGTTCTTC
CASSPSWGGEARNEQFF
>TRBV5-6|NA|16|NA|TRBJ2-7
TGTGCCAGCAGCAACCCGCTAGAGGTCGGCTCCTACGAGCAGTACTTC
CASSNPLEVGSYEQYF
>TRBV4-1|NA|17|TRBD2|TRBJ2-2
TGCGCCAGCAGCCCCCTTCTAGCGGGAGTAGTCACCGGGGAGCTGTTTTTT
CASSPLLAGVVTGELFF